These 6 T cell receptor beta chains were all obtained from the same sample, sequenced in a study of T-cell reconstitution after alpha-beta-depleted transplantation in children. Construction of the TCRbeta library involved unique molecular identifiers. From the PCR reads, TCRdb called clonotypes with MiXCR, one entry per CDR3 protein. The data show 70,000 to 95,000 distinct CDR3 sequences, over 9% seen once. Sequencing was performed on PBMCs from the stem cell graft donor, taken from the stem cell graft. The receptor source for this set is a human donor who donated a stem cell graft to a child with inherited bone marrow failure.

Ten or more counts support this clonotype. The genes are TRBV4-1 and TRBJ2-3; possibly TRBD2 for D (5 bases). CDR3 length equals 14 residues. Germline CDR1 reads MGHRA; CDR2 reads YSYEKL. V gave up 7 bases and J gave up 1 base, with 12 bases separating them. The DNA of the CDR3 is TGCGCCAGCAAGCGGAGTCGAGGCACAGATACGCAGTATTTT. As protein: CASKRSRGTDTQYF.

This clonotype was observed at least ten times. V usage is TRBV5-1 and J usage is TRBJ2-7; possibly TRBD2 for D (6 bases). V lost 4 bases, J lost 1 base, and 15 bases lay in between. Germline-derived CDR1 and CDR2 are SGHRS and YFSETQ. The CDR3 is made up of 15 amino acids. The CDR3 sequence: CASSAAGWGSYEQYF. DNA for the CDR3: TGCGCCAGCAGCGCAGCGGGCTGGGGGTCCTACGAGCAGTACTTC. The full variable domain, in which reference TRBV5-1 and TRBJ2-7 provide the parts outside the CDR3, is KAGVTQTPRYLIKTRGQQVTLSCSPISGHRSVSWYQQTPGQGLQFLFEYFSETQRNKGNFPGRFSGRQFSNSRSEMNVSTLELGDSALYLCASSAAGWGSYEQYFGPGTRLTVT.

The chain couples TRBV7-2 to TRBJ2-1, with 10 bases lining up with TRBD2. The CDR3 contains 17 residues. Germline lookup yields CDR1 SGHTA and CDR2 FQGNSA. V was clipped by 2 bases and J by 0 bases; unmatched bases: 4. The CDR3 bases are TGTGCCAGCAGCTTACTCCCTAGCGGGGGCTCCTACAATGAGCAGTTCTTC. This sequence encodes CASSLLPSGGSYNEQFF.

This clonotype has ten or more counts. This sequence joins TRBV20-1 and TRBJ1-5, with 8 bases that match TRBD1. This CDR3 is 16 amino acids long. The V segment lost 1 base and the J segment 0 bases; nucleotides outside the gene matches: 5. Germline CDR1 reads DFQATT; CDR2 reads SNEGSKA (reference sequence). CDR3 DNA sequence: TGCAGTGCTAGAGTGACAGGGGTCCATAGCAATCAGCCCCAGCATTTT. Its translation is CSARVTGVHSNQPQHF.

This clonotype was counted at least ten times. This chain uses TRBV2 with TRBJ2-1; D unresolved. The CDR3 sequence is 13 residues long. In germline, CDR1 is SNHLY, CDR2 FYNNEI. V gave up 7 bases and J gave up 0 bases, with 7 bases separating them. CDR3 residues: CASMSSSYNEQFF. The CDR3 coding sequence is TGTGCCAGCATGAGTAGCTCCTACAATGAGCAGTTCTTC.

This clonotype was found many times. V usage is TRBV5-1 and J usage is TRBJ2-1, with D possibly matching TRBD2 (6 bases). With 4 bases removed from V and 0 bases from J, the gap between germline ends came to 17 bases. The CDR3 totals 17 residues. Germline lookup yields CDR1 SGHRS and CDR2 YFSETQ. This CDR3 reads CASSPGGTESSYNEQFF. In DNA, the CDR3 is TGCGCCAGCAGCCCTGGGGGGACCGAAAGCTCCTACAATGAGCAGTTCTTC.